A single sample gave rise to the 4 T cell receptor beta chains below, sequenced in a study of Graves' ophthalmopathy and Graves' hyperthyroidism. For repertoire sequencing, the TCR beta CDR3 regions were amplified from RNA transcripts. The workflow started with a first-round RT-PCR run with HTBI primers and then moved on to a second-round multiplex PCR. One entry per CDR3 protein results from TCRdb running MiXCR on the multiplex PCR reads. The data hold approximately 41,000 distinct CDR3 sequences, with 52% observed a single time. The sample was peripheral blood. The receptors come from an adult man with Graves' ophthalmopathy.

V is TRBV2 and J is TRBJ1-1, with D uncertain. Trimming removed 8 bases from V and 4 bases from J, with 17 bases in between. Germline values: CDR1 SNHLY, CDR2 FYNNEI. The CDR3 length is 14 residues. CDR3 loop: CASEKWEGFTEAFF. The CDR3 region has the DNA TGTGCCAGCGAGAAATGGGAAGGGTTCACTGAAGCTTTCTTT. Combining the CDR3 with reference TRBV2 and TRBJ1-1 gives the whole variable domain EPEVTQTPSHQVTQMGQEVILRCVPISNHLYFYWYRQILGQKVEFLVSFYNNEISEKSEIFDDQFSVERPDGSNFTLKIRSTKLEDSAMYFCASEKWEGFTEAFFGQGTRLTVV.

This clonotype was counted many times. The gene calls are TRBV4-2 and TRBJ1-1; D possibly corresponds to TRBD1 (5 bases). V lost 0 bases, J lost 1 base, and 6 bases lay in between. This CDR3 is built from 14 residues. Germline V gene sequence: CDR1 LGHNA, CDR2 YNFKEQ. CDR3 in amino acids: CASSQDQGNTEAFF. Written as DNA, the CDR3 is TGTGCCAGCAGCCAAGATCAGGGGAACACTGAAGCTTTCTTT.

This clonotype was picked up a small number of times. The chain is built from TRBV30 and TRBJ1-2; tentatively, D is TRBD1 (5 bases). The length of the CDR3 is 14 residues. Trimming left V 4 bases short and J 4 bases short, with 16 bases between. Germline V gene data show CDR1 as GTSNPN and CDR2 as SVGIG (reference sequence). DNA for the CDR3: TGTGCCTGGAATCGGGGGGGTAGAGGCTATGGCTACACCTTC. It specifies CAWNRGGRGYGYTF.

The chain uses TRBV20-1 and TRBJ2-3; TRBD1 matches at 7 bases. V was pared by 6 bases and J by 2 bases, with 2 bases of the junction left unmatched. The CDR3 consists of 12 residues. CDR1 and CDR2 from the germline V gene are DFQATT and SNEGSKA (reference sequence). The CDR3 DNA reads as TGCAGTGCCCAGGGGGACACAGATACGCAGTATTTT. This codes for CSAQGDTDTQYF.